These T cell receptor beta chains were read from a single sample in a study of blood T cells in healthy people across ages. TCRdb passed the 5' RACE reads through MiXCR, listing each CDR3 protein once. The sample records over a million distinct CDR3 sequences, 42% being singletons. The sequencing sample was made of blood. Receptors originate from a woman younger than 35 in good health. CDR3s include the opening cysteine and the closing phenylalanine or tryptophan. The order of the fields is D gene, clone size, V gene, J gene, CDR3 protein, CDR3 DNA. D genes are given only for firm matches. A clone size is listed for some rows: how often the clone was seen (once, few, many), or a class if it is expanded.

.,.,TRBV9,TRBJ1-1,CASSVQGNSNTEAFF,TGTGCCAGCAGCGTACAGGGGAACTCGAACACTGAGGCTTTCTTT
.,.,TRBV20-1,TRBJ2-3,CSAWDRGATDTQYF,TGCAGTGCTTGGGATAGGGGGGCCACAGATACGCAGTATTTT
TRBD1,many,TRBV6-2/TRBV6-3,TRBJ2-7,CASRSGQGPYEQYF,TGTGCCAGCAGGTCGGGACAGGGCCCCTACGAGCAGTACTTC
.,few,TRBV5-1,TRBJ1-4,CASSLAGTEDEKLFF,TGCGCCAGCAGCTTGGCCGGGACCGAAGATGAAAAACTGTTTTTT
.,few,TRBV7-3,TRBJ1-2,CASSLYEFGPSLGANYGYTF,TGTGCCAGCAGCTTATATGAGTTCGGGCCTTCCCTGGGGGCTAACTATGGCTACACCTTC
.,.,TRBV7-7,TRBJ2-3,CASSLSGLLTDTQYF,TGTGCTAGCAGCTTGTCCGGACTTCTGACAGATACGCAGTATTTT
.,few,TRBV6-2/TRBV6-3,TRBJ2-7,CASSRKREQYF,TGTGCCAGCAGCCGTAAACGCGAGCAGTACTTC
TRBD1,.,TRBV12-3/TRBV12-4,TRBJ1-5,CASSLTGRSLGAQPQHF,TGTGCCAGCAGTTTGACAGGGAGAAGCTTGGGGGCACAGCCCCAGCATTTT
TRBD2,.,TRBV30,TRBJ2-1,CAWSVLRSSGRGNEQFF,TGTGCCTGGAGTGTACTAAGGTCCAGCGGGAGAGGCAATGAGCAGTTCTTC
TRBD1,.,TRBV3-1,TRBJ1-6,CASSQQWTGSNSPLHF,TGTGCCAGCAGCCAACAGTGGACAGGGTCTAATTCACCCCTCCACTTT
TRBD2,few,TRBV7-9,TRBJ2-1,CASSSSSIAGARNEQFF,TGTGCCAGCAGCTCCAGCAGTATAGCGGGAGCTCGTAATGAGCAGTTCTTC
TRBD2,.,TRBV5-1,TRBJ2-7,CASSLAGTSSFYNEQYF,TGCGCCAGCAGCTTGGCCGGGACTAGCTCTTTTTACAATGAGCAGTACTTC
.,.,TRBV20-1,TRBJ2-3,CSAPIRGTDTQYF,TGCAGTGCTCCCATCAGGGGAACAGATACGCAGTATTTT
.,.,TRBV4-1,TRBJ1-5,CASSRSGTGENQPQHF,TGCGCCAGCAGCCGTTCAGGGACTGGGGAGAATCAGCCCCAGCATTTT
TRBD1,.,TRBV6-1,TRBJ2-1,CASSEAGDRQDNEQFF,TGTGCCAGCAGTGAAGCGGGGGACAGACAAGACAATGAGCAGTTCTTC
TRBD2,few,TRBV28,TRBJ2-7,CASSIASGAYHYEQYF,TGTGCCAGCAGTATAGCTAGCGGGGCCTATCACTACGAGCAGTACTTC
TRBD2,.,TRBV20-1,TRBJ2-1,CSARDPGLAVDEQFF,TGCAGTGCTAGAGATCCCGGACTAGCGGTAGACGAGCAGTTCTTC
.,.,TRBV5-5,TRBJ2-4,CASNHYHLNIQYF,TGTGCCAGCAACCACTACCATTTAAACATTCAGTACTTC
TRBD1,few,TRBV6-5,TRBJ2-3,CASSHSTGNGADTQYF,TGTGCCAGCAGTCACTCGACAGGGAATGGTGCAGATACGCAGTATTTT
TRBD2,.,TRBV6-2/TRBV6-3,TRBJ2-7,CAAGGTTYEQYF,TGTGCCGCGGGGGGAACAACCTACGAGCAGTACTTC
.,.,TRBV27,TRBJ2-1,CASSLFRVARTHNEQFF,TGTGCCAGCAGTTTATTTCGAGTGGCCCGAACCCACAATGAGCAGTTCTTC
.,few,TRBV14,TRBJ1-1,CASSPRMGSEAFF,TGTGCCAGCAGCCCCAGGATGGGATCTGAAGCTTTCTTT
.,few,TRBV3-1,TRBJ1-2,CASSLTVTGTNYGYTF,TGTGCCAGCAGCCTGACCGTCACCGGGACCAACTATGGCTACACCTTC
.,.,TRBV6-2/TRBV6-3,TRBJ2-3,CASRSPTTSTDTQYF,TGTGCCAGCAGGTCCCCTACCACCTCCACAGATACGCAGTATTTT